This T cell receptor (beta chain) is from a study of cytomegalovirus exposure and HLA in healthy donors. Note on this clone: Its target is unknown.

The study ran its PCR with 60 Vbeta and 13 Jbeta primers. Measured with immunoSEQ multiplex PCR; TCRdb has only the in-frame clones, and not every one. The repertoire includes approximately 95,000 clones, about 86% of them detected once, and approximately 4% sits in the top ten. The CDR3 covers 12 residues. Trimming left V 4 bases short and J 7 bases short, with 7 bases between. Germline values: CDR1 MNHEY, CDR2 SVGAGI. Findings and limits, study-wide: Researchers had no immune exposure information except CMV serostatus available.

The chain combines TRBV6-5 with TRBJ1-4; D not resolved. The sequence derives from a woman aged 70-85 years in good health and CMV-seropositive. The sequencing input was PBMCs. CDR3 in DNA: TGTGCCAGCAGTTTTAGAGGTGAAAAACTGTTTTTT. Amino acids: CASSFRGEKLFF.